This note documents a single TCR beta chain sequence. These data belong to a study of blood T cell repertoires in COVID-19. Across the study: Acute and convalescent COVID-19 samples came from the United States, Italy and Spain. Sources were T cells, B-cell-depleted T cells, or PBMCs; the material itself was cDNA or gDNA.

In the authors' workflow: Reference gene primer amplification in the assay estimated nucleated cell counts. Data came from immunoSEQ multiplex PCR; TCRdb stores just in-frame clones and leaves some out. Clonal size and the V and J genes are those of that table, whereas D and trimming came from the DNA. The sample shows 200,000 or so clones, 84% of them seen only once. The CDR3 loop spans 17 amino acids. CDR1 and CDR2 from the germline V gene are SGHRS and YFSETQ. V lost 0 bases, J lost 1 base, and 4 bases stayed unmatched. This TCR came from a man in his forties or fifties who had recovered from COVID-19. The sample comprised peripheral blood. This chain connects TRBV5-1 to TRBJ1-4; the match to TRBD1 covers 9 bases. DNA of the CDR3: TGCGCCAGCAGCTTGGTGGGACAGGGTGTAACTAATGAAAAACTGTTTTTT. Translating it yields CASSLVGQGVTNEKLFF.